A single sample gave rise to the 9 T cell receptor beta chains below, sequenced in a study of CD8 T cells in ankylosing spondylitis. Study observations and caveats: Typical of ankylosing spondylitis blood, it appeared, was a TCR beta motif of 7 or 8 highly homologous variants.

These receptors' antigens are unknown. TCRdb passed the 5' RACE reads through MiXCR, listing each CDR3 protein once. In the table there are around 890,000 distinct CDR3 sequences, approximately 10% of which are singletons. Sample: blood, either unsorted or a sorted T cell fraction (not recorded which). The origin of the receptors is a male donor with ankylosing spondylitis.

This clonotype turned up a few times. This chain links TRBV20-1 with TRBJ2-7; weak D call: TRBD2 (6 bases). CDR1 DFQATT and CDR2 SNEGSKA come from the germline V gene (reference sequence). V lost 0 bases and J lost 1, with 13 bases in between. The CDR3 runs 15 residues. This CDR3 reads CSAREAGLHSYEQYF. The CDR3 DNA sequence: TGCAGTGCTAGAGAGGCGGGACTGCATTCCTACGAGCAGTACTTC.

This clonotype was observed at least ten times. The rearrangement uses TRBV10-3 and TRBJ2-1; 7 nucleotides match TRBD2. The CDR3 sequence is 15 residues long. CDR1 is ENHRY and CDR2 is SYGVKD in the germline V gene. The V segment lost 10 bases and the J segment 1 base; nucleotides outside the gene matches: 10. The CDR3 bases are TGTGCCACCCAGGCCCAGCGGGGTTCCTACAATGAGCAGTTCTTC. Protein sequence: CATQAQRGSYNEQFF.

The table lists this clonotype with many counts. This chain joins TRBV29-1 and TRBJ2-1; D might be TRBD2 (5 bases). Germline lookup yields CDR1 SQVTM and CDR2 ANQGSEA. With 7 bases removed from V and 3 bases from J, the gap between germline ends came to 7 bases. The CDR3 is 11 amino acids. The CDR3 sequence: CSGGNYNEQFF. In DNA, the CDR3 is TGCAGCGGAGGGAACTACAATGAGCAGTTCTTC.

The CDR3 DNA reads TGCGCCAGCAGCTTGAAGTCTGGGAACGAGCAGTACTTC. Translated: CASSLKSGNEQYF. The V gene is TRBV5-1, the J gene TRBJ2-7; D remains unclear. The CDR3 has 13 amino acids. V was clipped by 1 base and J by 5 bases, with 10 bases between them. Germline CDR1 SGHRS, CDR2 YFSETQ.

The table lists this clonotype with a few counts. The chain carries TRBV15 and TRBJ2-2; D ambiguous. CDR3 length: 17 residues. Trimming stripped 3 bases from V and 0 bases from J, with 14 bases between. CDR1 is LNHNV and CDR2 is YYDKDF in the germline V gene (reference sequence). CDR3 residues: CATSSGGHFANTGELFF. The CDR3 bases are TGTGCCACCAGCAGCGGTGGGCACTTCGCGAACACCGGGGAGCTGTTTTTT.

The chain couples TRBV5-1 to TRBJ2-1, with D possibly being TRBD1 (5 bases). Germline V gives CDR1 SGHRS, CDR2 YFSETQ. V was shortened by 7 bases and J by 3 bases, with 14 bases between the two germline ends. CDR3 size: 14 residues. The CDR3 region has the DNA TGCGCCAGCCAAACTATGGACATCTACAATGAGCAGTTCTTC. Protein: CASQTMDIYNEQFF.

The rearrangement uses TRBV20-1 and TRBJ1-2, with 8 bases that match TRBD1. With V trimmed by 5 bases and J by 6 bases, 5 bases remained unmatched. Germline V gene data show CDR1 as DFQATT and CDR2 as SNEGSKA (reference sequence). The CDR3 spans 12 residues. The CDR3, as DNA: TGCAGTGCTGCACCAGGGGGCCATGGCTACACCTTC. The encoded protein is CSAAPGGHGYTF.

Ten or more counts support this clonotype. The rearrangement uses TRBV7-2 and TRBJ2-1; D ambiguous. V lost 5 bases and J 4 bases, leaving 12 bases between the germline ends. Germline lookup yields CDR1 SGHTA and CDR2 FQGNSA. The CDR3 is 14 residues long. In nucleotides, the CDR3 is TGTGCCAGCAGCCCTAGGACCCTATACAATGAGCAGTTCTTC. Residues: CASSPRTLYNEQFF.

The V and J genes are TRBV15 and TRBJ1-1, with D possibly TRBD1 on 5 matching bases. The CDR3 consists of 13 residues. V was shortened by 0 bases and J by 7 bases, with 9 bases between the two germline ends. Germline lookup yields CDR1 LNHNV and CDR2 YYDKDF (reference sequence). CDR3 in amino acids: CATSRDGGFEAFF. CDR3 DNA sequence: TGTGCCACCAGCAGAGATGGGGGTTTTGAAGCTTTCTTT.